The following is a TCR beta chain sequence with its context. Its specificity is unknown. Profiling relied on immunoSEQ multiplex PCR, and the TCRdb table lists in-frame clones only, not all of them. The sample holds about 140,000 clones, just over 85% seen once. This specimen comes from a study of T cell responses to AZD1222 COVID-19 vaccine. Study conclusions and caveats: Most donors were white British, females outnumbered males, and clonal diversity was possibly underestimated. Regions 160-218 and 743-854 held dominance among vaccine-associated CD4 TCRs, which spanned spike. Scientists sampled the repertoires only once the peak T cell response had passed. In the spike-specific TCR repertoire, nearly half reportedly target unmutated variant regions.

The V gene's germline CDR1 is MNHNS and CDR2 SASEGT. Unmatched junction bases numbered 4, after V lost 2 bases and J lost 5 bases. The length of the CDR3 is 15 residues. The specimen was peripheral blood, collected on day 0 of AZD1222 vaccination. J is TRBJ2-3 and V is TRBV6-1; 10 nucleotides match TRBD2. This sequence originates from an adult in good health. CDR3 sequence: CASSELAGEKDTQYF. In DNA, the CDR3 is TGTGCCAGCAGTGAACTAGCGGGAGAAAAAGATACGCAGTATTTT.